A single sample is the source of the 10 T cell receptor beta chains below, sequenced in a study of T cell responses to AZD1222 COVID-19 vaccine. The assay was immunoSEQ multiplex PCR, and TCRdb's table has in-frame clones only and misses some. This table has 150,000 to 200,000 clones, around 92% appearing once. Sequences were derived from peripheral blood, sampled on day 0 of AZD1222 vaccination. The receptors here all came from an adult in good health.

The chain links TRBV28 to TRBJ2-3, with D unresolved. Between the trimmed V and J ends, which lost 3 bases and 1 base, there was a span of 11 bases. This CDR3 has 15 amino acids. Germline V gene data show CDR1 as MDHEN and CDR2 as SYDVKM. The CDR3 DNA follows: TGTGCCAGCAGTTTCTCTTATCAGGGCACAGATACGCAGTATTTT. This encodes CASSFSYQGTDTQYF.

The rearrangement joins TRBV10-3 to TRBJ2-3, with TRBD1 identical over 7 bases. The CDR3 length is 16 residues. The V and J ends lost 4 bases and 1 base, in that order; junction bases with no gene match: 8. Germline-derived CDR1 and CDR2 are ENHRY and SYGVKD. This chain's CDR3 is CAISAGPRGRTDTQYF. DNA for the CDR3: TGTGCCATCAGTGCCGGGCCTAGGGGGCGCACAGATACGCAGTATTTT.

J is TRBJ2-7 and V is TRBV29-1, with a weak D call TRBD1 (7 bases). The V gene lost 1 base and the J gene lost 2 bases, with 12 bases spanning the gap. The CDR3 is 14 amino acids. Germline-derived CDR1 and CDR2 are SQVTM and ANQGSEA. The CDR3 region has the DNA TGCAGCGTTGAAGTGACCAGGGGGGCCTACGAGCAGTACTTC. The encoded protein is CSVEVTRGAYEQYF.

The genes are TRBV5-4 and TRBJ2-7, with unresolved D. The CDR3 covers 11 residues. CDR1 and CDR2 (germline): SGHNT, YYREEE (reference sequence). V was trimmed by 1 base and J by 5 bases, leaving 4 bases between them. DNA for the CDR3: TGTGCCAGCAGCTTGAGCAACGAGCAGTACTTC. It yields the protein CASSLSNEQYF.

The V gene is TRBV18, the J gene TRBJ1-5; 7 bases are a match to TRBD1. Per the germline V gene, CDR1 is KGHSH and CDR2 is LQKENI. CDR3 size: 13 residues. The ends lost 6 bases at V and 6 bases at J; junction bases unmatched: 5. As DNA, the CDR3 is TGTGCCAGCTCGACAGGGTACGGTCAGCCCCAGCATTTT. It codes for CASSTGYGQPQHF.

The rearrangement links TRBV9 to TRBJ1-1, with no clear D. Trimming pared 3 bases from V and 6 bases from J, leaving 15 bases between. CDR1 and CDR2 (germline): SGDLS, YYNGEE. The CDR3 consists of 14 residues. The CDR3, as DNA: TGTGCCAGCAGCGCCGGGCCGACGGGAGCTGAAGCTTTCTTT. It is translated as CASSAGPTGAEAFF.

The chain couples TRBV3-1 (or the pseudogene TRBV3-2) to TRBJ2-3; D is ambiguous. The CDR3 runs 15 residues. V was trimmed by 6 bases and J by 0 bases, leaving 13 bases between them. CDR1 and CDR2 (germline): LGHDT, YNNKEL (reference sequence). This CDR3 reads CASRGKVASTDTQYF. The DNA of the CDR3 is TGTGCCAGCAGGGGAAAGGTCGCTAGCACAGATACGCAGTATTTT.

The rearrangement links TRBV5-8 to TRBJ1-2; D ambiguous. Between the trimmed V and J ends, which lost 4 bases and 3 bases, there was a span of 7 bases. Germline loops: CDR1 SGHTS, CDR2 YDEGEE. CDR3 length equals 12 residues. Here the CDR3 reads CASSRDYYGYTF. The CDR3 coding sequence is TGTGCCAGCAGCCGAGACTACTATGGCTACACCTTC.

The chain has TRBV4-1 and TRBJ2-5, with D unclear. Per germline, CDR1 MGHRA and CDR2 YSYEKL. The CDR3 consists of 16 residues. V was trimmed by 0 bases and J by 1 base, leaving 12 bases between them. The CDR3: CASSQEAVVSQETQYF. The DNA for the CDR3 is TGCGCCAGCAGCCAAGAGGCAGTGGTCTCCCAAGAGACCCAGTACTTC.

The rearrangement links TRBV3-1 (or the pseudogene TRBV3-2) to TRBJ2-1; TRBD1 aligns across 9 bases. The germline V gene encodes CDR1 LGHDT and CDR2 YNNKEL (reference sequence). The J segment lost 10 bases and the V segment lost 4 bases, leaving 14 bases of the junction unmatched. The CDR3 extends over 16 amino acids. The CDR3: CASSRGGTGLVSEQFF. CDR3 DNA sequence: TGTGCCAGCAGCCGCGGTGGGACAGGGCTGGTTAGCGAGCAGTTCTTC.